Detailed here is one TCR beta chain. The target antigen is unknown. These data originate in a study of vaccination effects on CD4 cells after COVID-19. Study at large: Among convalescent patients, two provided samples 16 days and one week before vaccination.

With V trimmed by 2 bases and J by 1 base, 1 base remained unmatched. The CDR3 runs 14 residues. Per the germline V gene, CDR1 is MNHNS and CDR2 is SASEGT. Only in-frame clones appear in the TCRdb table, and some are missing; sequencing was by immunoSEQ multiplex PCR. The table shows roughly 60,000 clones, with approximately 78% occurring only once. Study-wide results and caveats: The post-vaccine spike-reactive clones of convalescents showed a predominance of new vaccine-induced clones. Whether induced by infection or by vaccine, clones showed marked clonal contraction late after vaccination.

Investigators separated out CD4+ T cells once approximately 9 days of culture had passed. Each culture had half its medium swapped for IL-2 medium on days 3 and 7. The J gene is TRBJ1-1, the V gene TRBV6-1; 7 bases agree with TRBD1. This material consisted of CD4+ T cells from PBMCs cultured without peptide, taken before COVID-19 vaccination. The clonotype originates from a human donor who had a prior SARS-CoV-2 infection. In DNA form, the CDR3 reads TGTGCCAGCAGTGAACACAGGGGGAACACTGAAGCTTTCTTT. It codes for CASSEHRGNTEAFF.